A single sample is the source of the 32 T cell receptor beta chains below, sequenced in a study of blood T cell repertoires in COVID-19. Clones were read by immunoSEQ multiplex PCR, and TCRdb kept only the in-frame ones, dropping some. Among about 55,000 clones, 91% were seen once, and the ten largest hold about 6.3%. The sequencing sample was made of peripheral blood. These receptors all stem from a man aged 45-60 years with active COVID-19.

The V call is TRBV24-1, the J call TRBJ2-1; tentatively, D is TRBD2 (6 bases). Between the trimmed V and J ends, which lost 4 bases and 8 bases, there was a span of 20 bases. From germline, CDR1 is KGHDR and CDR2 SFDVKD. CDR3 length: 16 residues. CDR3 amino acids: CATSDPNRGYPHEQFF. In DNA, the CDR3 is TGTGCCACCAGTGACCCGAACCGGGGGTACCCCCATGAGCAGTTCTTC.

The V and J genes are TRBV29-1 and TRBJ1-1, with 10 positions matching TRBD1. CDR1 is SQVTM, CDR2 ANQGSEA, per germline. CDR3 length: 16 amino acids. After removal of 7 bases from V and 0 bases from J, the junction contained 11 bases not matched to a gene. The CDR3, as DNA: TGCAGCGGGGGGCGGACAGGGGGATCGGTGAACACTGAAGCTTTCTTT. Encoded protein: CSGGRTGGSVNTEAFF.

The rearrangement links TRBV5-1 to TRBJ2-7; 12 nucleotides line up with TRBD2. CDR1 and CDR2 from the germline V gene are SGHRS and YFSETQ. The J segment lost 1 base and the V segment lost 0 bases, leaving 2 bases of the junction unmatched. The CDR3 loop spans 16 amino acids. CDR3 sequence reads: CASSLGLAGESYEQYF. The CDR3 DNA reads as TGCGCCAGCAGCTTGGGACTAGCGGGAGAGTCCTACGAGCAGTACTTC.

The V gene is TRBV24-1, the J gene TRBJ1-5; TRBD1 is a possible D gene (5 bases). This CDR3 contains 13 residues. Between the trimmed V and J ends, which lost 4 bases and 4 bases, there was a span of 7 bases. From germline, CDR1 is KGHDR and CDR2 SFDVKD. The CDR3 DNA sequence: TGTGCCACCAGTGACAGGGAAAATCAGCCCCAGCATTTT. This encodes CATSDRENQPQHF.

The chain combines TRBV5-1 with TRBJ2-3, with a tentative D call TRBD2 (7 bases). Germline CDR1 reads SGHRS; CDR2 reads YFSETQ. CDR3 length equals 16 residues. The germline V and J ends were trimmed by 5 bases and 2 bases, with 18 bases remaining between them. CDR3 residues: CASRSTRGAYTDTQYF. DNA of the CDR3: TGCGCCAGCAGAAGCACACGGGGGGCGTACACAGATACGCAGTATTTT.

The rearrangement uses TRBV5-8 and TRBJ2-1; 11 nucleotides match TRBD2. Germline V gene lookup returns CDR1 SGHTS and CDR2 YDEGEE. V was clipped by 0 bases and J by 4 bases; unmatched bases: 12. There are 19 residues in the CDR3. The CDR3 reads CASSLEGLAGSLRYNEQFF. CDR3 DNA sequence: TGTGCCAGCAGCTTGGAAGGACTAGCGGGCAGTCTTCGTTACAATGAGCAGTTCTTC.

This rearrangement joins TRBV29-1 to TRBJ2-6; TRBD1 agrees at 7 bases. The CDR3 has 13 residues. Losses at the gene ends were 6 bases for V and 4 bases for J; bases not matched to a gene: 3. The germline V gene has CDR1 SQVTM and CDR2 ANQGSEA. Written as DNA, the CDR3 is TGCAGCGTCCAGGGGGACGGGGCCAACGTCCTGACTTTC. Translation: CSVQGDGANVLTF.

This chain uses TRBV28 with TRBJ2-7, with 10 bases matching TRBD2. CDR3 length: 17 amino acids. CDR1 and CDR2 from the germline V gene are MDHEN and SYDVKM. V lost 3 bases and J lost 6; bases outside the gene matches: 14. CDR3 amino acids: CASSFPSGGPLPGEQYF. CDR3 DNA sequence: TGTGCCAGCAGTTTCCCTAGCGGGGGCCCTCTCCCCGGCGAGCAGTACTTC.

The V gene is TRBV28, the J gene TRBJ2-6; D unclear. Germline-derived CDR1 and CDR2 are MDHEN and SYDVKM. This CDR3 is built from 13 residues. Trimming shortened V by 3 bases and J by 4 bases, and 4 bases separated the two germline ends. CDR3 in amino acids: CASSFSGANVLTF. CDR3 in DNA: TGTGCCAGCAGTTTTTCGGGGGCCAACGTCCTGACTTTC.

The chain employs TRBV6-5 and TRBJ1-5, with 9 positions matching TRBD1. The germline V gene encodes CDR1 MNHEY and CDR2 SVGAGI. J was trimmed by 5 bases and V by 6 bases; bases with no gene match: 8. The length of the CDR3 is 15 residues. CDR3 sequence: CASRMIQGAYQPQHF. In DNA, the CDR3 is TGTGCCAGCAGGATGATACAGGGGGCGTATCAGCCCCAGCATTTT.

The CDR3 loop is CAISESGTGFSEQYF. The CDR3 coding sequence is TGTGCCATCAGTGAGTCTGGGACAGGCTTTAGCGAGCAGTACTTC. This chain joins TRBV10-3 and TRBJ2-7, with 8 nucleotides matching TRBD1. This CDR3 is built from 15 residues. Germline V gene lookup returns CDR1 ENHRY and CDR2 SYGVKD. Unmatched junction bases numbered 7, after V lost 0 bases and J lost 6 bases.

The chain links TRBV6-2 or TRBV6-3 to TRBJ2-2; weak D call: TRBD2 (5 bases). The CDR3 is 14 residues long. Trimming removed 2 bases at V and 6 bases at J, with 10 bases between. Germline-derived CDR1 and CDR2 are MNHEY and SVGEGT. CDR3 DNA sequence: TGTGCCAGCAGTTACCGAGGGCCGGCCGGGGAGCTGTTTTTT. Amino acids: CASSYRGPAGELFF.

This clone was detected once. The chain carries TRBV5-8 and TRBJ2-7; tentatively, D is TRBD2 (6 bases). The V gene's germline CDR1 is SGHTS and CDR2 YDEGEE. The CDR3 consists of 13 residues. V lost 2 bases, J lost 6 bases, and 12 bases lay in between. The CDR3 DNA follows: TGTGCCAGCAGCTTCGGAGGGAGCGGCGAGCAGTACTTC. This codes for CASSFGGSGEQYF. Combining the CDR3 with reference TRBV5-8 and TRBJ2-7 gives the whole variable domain EAGVTQSPTHLIKTRGQQATLRCSPISGHTSVYWYQQALGLGLQFLLWYDEGEERNRGNFPPRFSGRQFPNYSSELNVNALELEDSALYLCASSFGGSGEQYFGPGTRLTVT.

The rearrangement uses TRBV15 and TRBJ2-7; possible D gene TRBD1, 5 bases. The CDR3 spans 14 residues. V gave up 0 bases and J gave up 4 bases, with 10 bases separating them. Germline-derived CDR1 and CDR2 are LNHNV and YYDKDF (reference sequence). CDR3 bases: TGTGCCACCAGCAGAGACAGGGCGCTATACGAGCAGTACTTC. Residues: CATSRDRALYEQYF. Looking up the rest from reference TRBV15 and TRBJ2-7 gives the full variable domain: DAMVIQNPRYQVTQFGKPVTLSCSQTLNHNVMYWYQQKSSQAPKLLFHYYDKDFNNEADTPDNFQSRRPNTSFCFLDIRSPGLGDTAMYLCATSRDRALYEQYFGPGTRLTVT.

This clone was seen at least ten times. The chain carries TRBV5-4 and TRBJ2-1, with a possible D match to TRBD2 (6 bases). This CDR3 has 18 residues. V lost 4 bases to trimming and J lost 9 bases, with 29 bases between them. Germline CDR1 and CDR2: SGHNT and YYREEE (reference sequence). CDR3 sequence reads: CASSANRDWAGPRGEQFF. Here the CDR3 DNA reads TGTGCCAGCAGCGCGAATCGGGACTGGGCAGGGCCCAGAGGTGAGCAGTTCTTC.

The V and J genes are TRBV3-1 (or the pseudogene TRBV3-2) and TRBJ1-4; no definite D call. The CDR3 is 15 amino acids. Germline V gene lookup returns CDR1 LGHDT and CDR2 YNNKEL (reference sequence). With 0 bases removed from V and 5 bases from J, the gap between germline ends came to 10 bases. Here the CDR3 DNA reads TGTGCCAGCAGCCAAGATCCGGTGAGGAATGAAAAACTGTTTTTT. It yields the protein CASSQDPVRNEKLFF.

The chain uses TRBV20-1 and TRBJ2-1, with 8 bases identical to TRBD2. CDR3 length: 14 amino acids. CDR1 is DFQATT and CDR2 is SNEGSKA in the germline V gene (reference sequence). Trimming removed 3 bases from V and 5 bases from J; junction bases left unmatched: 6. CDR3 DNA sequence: TGCAGTGCTAGTCCTCCGGGACTAGACAATGAGCAGTTCTTC. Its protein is CSASPPGLDNEQFF.

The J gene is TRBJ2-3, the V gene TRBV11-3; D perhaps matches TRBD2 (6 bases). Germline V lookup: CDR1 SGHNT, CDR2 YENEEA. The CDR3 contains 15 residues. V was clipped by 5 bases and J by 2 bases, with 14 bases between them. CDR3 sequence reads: CASSLRDWITDTQYF. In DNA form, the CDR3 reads TGTGCCAGCAGCCTCCGGGACTGGATCACAGATACGCAGTATTTT.

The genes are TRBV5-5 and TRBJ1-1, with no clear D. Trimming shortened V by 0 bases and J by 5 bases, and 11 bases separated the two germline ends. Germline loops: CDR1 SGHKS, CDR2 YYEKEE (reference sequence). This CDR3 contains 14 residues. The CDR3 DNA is TGTGCCAGCAGCTTGGTTACAGTTAGGACTGAAGCTTTCTTT. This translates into CASSLVTVRTEAFF. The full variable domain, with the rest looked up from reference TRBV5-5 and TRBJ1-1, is DAGVTQSPTHLIKTRGQQVTLRCSPISGHKSVSWYQQVLGQGPQFIFQYYEKEERGRGNFPDRFSARQFPNYSSELNVNALLLGDSALYLCASSLVTVRTEAFFGQGTRLTVV.

The CDR3, as DNA: TGTGCCAGCAGCTCCGGGGGGAGCACGTACGAAGAGCAGTACTTC. Translation gives CASSSGGSTYEEQYF. This chain links TRBV7-8 with TRBJ2-7; TRBD2 agrees at 7 bases. CDR3 size: 15 residues. The V gene's germline CDR1 is SGHVS and CDR2 FQNEAQ. V lost 4 bases to trimming and J lost 7 bases; unmatched junction nucleotides: 13. The variable domain in full, with the rest retrieved from reference TRBV7-8 and TRBJ2-7, is GAGVSQSPRYKVAKRGQDVALRCDPISGHVSLFWYQQALGQGPEFLTYFQNEAQLDKSGLPSDRFFAERPEGSVSTLKIQRTQQEDSAVYLCASSSGGSTYEEQYFGPGTRLTVT.

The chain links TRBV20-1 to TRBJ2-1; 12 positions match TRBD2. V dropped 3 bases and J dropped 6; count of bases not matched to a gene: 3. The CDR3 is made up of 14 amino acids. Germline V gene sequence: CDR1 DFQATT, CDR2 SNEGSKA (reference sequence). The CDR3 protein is CSASPLAGGNEQFF. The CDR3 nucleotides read TGCAGTGCTAGTCCACTAGCGGGAGGCAATGAGCAGTTCTTC.

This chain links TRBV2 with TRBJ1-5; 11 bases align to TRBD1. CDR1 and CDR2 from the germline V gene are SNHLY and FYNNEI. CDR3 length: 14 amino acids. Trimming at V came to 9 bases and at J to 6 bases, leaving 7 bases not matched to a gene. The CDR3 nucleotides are TGTGCCAGTATGGGACAGGGGGATTCTCAGCCCCAGCATTTT. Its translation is CASMGQGDSQPQHF.

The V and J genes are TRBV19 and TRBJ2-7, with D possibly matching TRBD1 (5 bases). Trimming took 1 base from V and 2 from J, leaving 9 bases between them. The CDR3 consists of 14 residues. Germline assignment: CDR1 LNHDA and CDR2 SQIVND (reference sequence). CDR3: CASSIVTGPYEQYF. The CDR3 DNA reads TGTGCCAGTAGTATAGTTACAGGCCCCTACGAGCAGTACTTC.

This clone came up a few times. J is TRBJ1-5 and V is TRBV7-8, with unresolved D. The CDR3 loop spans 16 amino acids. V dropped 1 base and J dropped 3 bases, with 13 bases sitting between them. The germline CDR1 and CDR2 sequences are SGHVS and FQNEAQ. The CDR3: CASSLEWRALNQPQHF. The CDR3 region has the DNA TGTGCCAGCAGCTTAGAATGGAGGGCACTCAATCAGCCCCAGCATTTT.

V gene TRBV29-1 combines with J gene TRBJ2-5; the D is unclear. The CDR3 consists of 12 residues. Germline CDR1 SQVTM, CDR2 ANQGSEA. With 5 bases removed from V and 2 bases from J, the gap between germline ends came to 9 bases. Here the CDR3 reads CSVSVSQETQYF. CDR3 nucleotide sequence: TGCAGCGTTAGCGTCTCGCAAGAGACCCAGTACTTC.

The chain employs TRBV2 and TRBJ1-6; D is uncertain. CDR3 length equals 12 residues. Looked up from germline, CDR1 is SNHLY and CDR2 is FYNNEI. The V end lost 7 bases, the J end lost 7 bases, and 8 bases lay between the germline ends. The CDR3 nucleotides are TGTGCCAGCATCGGTCTGAATTCACCCCTCCACTTT. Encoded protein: CASIGLNSPLHF.

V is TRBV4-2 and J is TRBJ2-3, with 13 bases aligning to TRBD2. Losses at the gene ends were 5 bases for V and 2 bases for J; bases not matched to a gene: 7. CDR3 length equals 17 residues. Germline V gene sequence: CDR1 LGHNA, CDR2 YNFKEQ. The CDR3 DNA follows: TGTGCCAGCAGCAGCGCGACTAGCGGGGGGCTCACAGATACGCAGTATTTT. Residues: CASSSATSGGLTDTQYF.

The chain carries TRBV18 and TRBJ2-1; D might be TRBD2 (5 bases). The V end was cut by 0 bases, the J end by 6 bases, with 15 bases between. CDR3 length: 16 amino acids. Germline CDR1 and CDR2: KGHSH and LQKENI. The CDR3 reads CASSPPERTRANEQFF. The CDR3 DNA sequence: TGTGCCAGCTCACCACCGGAAAGAACTAGAGCCAATGAGCAGTTCTTC.

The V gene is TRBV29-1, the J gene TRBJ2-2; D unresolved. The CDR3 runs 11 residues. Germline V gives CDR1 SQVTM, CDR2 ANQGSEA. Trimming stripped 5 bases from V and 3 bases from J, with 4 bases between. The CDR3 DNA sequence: TGCAGCGTTTCGTACACCGGGGAGCTGTTTTTT. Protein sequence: CSVSYTGELFF.

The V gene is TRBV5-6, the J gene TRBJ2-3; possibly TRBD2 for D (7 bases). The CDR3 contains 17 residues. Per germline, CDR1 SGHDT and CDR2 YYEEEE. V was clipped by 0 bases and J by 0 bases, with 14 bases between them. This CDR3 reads CASSLVVGGLSTDTQYF. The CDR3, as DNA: TGTGCCAGCAGCTTGGTGGTGGGGGGGCTCAGCACAGATACGCAGTATTTT.

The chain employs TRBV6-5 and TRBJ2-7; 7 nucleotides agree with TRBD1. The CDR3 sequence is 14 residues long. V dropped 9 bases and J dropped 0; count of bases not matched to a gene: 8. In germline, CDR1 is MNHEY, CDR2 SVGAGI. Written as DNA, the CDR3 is TGTGCCAGAAGCGACAGGGAACCCTCCTACGAGCAGTACTTC. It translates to CARSDREPSYEQYF.

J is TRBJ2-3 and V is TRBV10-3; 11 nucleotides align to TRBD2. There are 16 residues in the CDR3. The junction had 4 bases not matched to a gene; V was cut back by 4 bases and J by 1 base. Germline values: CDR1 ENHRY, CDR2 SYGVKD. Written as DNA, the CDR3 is TGTGCCATCAGTGCAGATAGCGGGGGGGGCACAGATACGCAGTATTTT. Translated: CAISADSGGGTDTQYF.